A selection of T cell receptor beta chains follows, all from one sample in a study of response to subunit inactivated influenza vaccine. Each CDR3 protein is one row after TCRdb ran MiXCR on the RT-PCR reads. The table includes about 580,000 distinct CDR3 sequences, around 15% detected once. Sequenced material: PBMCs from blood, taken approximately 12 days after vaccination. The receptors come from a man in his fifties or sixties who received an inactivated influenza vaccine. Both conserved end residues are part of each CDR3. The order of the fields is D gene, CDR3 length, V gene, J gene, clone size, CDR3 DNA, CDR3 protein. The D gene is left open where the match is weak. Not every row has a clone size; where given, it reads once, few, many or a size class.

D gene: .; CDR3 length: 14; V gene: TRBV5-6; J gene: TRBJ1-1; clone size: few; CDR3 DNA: TGTGCCAGCAGCTTGGCGGAGGGTATTGCTGAAGCTTTCTTT; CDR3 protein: CASSLAEGIAEAFF
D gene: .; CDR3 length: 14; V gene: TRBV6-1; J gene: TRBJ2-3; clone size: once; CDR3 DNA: TGTGCCACCACCCCCTACGACAGGACAGATACGCAGTATTTT; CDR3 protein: CATTPYDRTDTQYF
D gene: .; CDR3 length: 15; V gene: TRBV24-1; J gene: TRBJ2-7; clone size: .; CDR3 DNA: TGTGCCACCAGTGATCCGAAAGGGATGTTCTTCAAGAAGTACTTC; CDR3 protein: CATSDPKGMFFKKYF
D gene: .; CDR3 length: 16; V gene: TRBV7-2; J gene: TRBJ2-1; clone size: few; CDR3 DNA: TGTGCCAGCATCCTTTCTTTCGACCCCGCCTACAATGAGCAGTTCTTC; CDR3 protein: CASILSFDPAYNEQFF
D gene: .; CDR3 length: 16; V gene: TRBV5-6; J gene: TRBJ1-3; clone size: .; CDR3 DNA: TGTGCCAGCAGCATGGGTCCCGGAAGCTCTGGAAACACCATATATTTT; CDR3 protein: CASSMGPGSSGNTIYF
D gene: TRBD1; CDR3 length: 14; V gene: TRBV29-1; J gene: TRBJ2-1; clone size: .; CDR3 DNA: TGCAGCGTTCAGCCCGGGACAGGGCACAATGAGCAGTTCTTC; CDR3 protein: CSVQPGTGHNEQFF
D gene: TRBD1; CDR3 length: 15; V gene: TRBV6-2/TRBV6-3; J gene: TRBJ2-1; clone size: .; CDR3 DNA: TGTGCCAGCAGCTCCGGGACAGGGTATTTCGATGAGCAGCTCTTC; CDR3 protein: CASSSGTGYFDEQLF
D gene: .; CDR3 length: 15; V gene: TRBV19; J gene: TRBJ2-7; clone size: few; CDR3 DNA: TGTGCCAGTAGGATGGACGGGAGTGAATCCTACGAGCAGTACTTC; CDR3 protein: CASRMDGSESYEQYF
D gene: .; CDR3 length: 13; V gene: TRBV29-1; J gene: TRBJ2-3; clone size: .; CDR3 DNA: TGCAGCGTTGGAAGCGGGAGCACAGATACGCAGTATTTT; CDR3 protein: CSVGSGSTDTQYF
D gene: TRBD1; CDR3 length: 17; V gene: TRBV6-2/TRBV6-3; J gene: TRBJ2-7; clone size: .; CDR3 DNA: TGTGCCAGCAGCAAACTGCTTGACAGGGGCGCCCGCTACGAGCAGTACTTC; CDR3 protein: CASSKLLDRGARYEQYF
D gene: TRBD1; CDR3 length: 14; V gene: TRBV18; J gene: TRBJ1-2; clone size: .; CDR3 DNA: TGTGCCAGCTCTTCGGACAGGGGACTTTATGGCTACACCTTC; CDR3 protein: CASSSDRGLYGYTF
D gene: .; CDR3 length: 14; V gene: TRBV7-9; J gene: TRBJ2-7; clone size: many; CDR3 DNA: TGTGCCAGCAGCCCCGAAAATAGTGGCGTCGAGCAGTACTTC; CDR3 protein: CASSPENSGVEQYF
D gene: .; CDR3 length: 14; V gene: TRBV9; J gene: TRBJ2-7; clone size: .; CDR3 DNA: TGTGCCAGCAGCGTAGGCGGGGAATACTACGAGCAGTACTTC; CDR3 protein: CASSVGGEYYEQYF
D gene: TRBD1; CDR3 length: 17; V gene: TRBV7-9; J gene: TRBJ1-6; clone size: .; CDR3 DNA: TGTGCCAGCAGCCCAGACCGGGACAGGGTCATGGGTTCACCCCTCCACTTT; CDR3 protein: CASSPDRDRVMGSPLHF
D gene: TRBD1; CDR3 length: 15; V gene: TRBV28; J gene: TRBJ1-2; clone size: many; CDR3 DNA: TGTGCCAGCAGTTCTATCCGACAGGGAGGATTGGGCTACACCTTC; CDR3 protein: CASSSIRQGGLGYTF